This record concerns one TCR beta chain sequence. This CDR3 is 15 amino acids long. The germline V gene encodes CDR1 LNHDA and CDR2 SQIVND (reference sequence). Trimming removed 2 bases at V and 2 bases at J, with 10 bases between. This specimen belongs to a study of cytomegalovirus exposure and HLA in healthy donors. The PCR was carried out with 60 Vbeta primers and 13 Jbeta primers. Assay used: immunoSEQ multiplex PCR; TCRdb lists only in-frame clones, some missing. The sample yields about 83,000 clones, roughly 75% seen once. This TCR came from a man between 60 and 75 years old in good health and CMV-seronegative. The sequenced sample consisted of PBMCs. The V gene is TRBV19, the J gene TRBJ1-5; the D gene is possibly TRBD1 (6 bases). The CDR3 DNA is TGTGCCAGTAGTATAACAGGGACACGCAATCAGCCCCAGCATTTT. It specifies CASSITGTRNQPQHF.